These T cell receptor beta chains were read from a single sample in a study of siplizumab effects on memory and regulatory T cells. The table came from immunoSEQ multiplex PCR; TCRdb's copy has only in-frame clones and leaves some out. The sample holds 65,000 to 85,000 clones; about 92% are singletons and the top ten take roughly 5%. The sequencing input was CD8+ T cells sorted from blood. These receptor sequences come from a human donor in good health. The CDR3 runs from the conserved cysteine through the conserved F or W. A D gene is named only where the DNA matches it firmly. The listing skips clone size in some rows; elsewhere it reads once, few, many or a size class.

clone size	D gene	V gene	J gene	CDR3 protein	CDR3 DNA
-	-	TRBV14	TRBJ2-5	CASSPAGWETQYF	TGTGCCAGCAGCCCAGCAGGGTGGGAGACCCAGTACTTC
once	TRBD1	TRBV7-9	TRBJ2-7	CASSSRGGTGSYEQYF	TGTGCCAGCAGCTCCCGAGGTGGGACAGGGTCCTACGAGCAGTACTTC
-	-	TRBV4-1	TRBJ2-1	CASSQVGDEQFF	TGCGCCAGCAGCCAAGTGGGCGATGAGCAGTTCTTC
-	-	TRBV10-1	TRBJ2-1	CASSEEQAHNEQFF	TGCGCCAGCAGTGAAGAACAGGCCCACAATGAGCAGTTCTTC
-	-	TRBV19	TRBJ2-7	CASSMGVTYEQYF	TGTGCCAGTAGTATGGGAGTGACCTACGAGCAGTACTTC
-	TRBD1	TRBV13	TRBJ2-7	CASIIQGARNEQYF	TGTGCCAGCATTATACAGGGGGCGCGAAACGAGCAGTACTTC
-	-	TRBV27	TRBJ1-6	CASSPSGALYSPLHF	TGTGCCAGCAGTCCGTCCGGGGCCTTATATTCACCCCTCCACTTT
-	TRBD2	TRBV28	TRBJ2-7	CASSFLAGGSVEQYF	TGTGCCAGCAGTTTTTTAGCGGGGGGGTCGGTCGAGCAGTACTTC
-	TRBD2	TRBV7-9	TRBJ2-1	CASSLLAGGSYNEQFF	TGTGCCAGCAGCTTACTCGCGGGGGGGAGCTACAATGAGCAGTTCTTC
-	-	TRBV5-6	TRBJ1-5	CASSSGEQPQHF	TGTGCCAGCAGCTCGGGTGAGCAGCCCCAGCATTTT
-	-	TRBV9	TRBJ2-5	CASSVGSETQYF	TGTGCCAGCAGCGTGGGGTCCGAGACCCAGTACTTC
-	-	TRBV28	TRBJ2-7	CASSFNGGDEQYF	TGTGCCAGCAGTTTTAATGGAGGTGACGAGCAGTACTTC
once	-	TRBV11-2	TRBJ2-7	CASSPTGSFYEQYF	TGTGCCAGCAGCCCGACCGGATCATTCTACGAGCAGTACTTC
-	-	TRBV4-3	TRBJ2-7	CASSQDRRGATYEQYF	TGCGCCAGCAGCCAAGATAGGAGGGGGGCCACCTACGAGCAGTACTTC
-	-	TRBV19	TRBJ1-5	CASSIETNQPQHF	TGTGCCAGTAGTATAGAGACAAATCAGCCCCAGCATTTT
-	TRBD1	TRBV7-3	TRBJ2-3	CASSLGTGYLNTQYF	TGTGCCAGCAGCTTAGGGACAGGGTATTTGAATACGCAGTATTTT
once	-	TRBV13	TRBJ2-1	CASSSTPDEQFF	TGTGCCAGCAGCTCCACCCCGGATGAGCAGTTCTTC
-	-	TRBV4-1	TRBJ2-1	CASSQDEGPPFSPFF	TGCGCCAGCAGCCAAGACGAAGGACCCCCGTTTAGCCCGTTCTTC
-	TRBD2	TRBV4-2	TRBJ2-3	CASSQGGGADTQYF	TGTGCCAGCAGCCAAGGCGGGGGTGCAGATACGCAGTATTTT
-	-	TRBV7-6	TRBJ1-1	CASSLGGNEAFF	TGTGCCAGCAGCTTAGGGGGGAATGAAGCTTTCTTT
-	-	TRBV10-2	TRBJ2-3	CASSEGGDTQYF	TGCGCCAGCAGTGAGGGTGGTGATACGCAGTATTTT
-	TRBD1	TRBV2	TRBJ1-5	CASSVWGTGGFQPQHF	TGTGCCAGCAGTGTCTGGGGGACAGGGGGGTTTCAGCCCCAGCATTTT
-	-	TRBV9	TRBJ1-6	CASSEGDYNSPLHF	TGTGCCAGCAGCGAGGGGGATTATAATTCACCCCTCCACTTT
-	-	TRBV30	TRBJ2-7	CAWSGGAENEQYF	TGTGCCTGGAGTGGGGGGGCAGAAAACGAGCAGTACTTC
-	-	TRBV15	TRBJ1-5	CATSRGTSHNQPQHF	TGTGCCACCAGCAGAGGTACCAGCCACAATCAGCCCCAGCATTTT
-	TRBD1	TRBV13	TRBJ2-2	CASSRDRLTGELFF	TGTGCCAGCAGCCGGGACAGGCTAACCGGGGAGCTGTTTTTT
-	TRBD2	TRBV28	TRBJ2-1	CASSLGSGGLKNEQFF	TGTGCCAGCAGTTTAGGGAGCGGGGGGTTAAAAAATGAGCAGTTCTTC
-	-	TRBV11-2	TRBJ2-7	CASSPPGRAGEQYF	TGTGCCAGCAGCCCACCCGGTCGGGCGGGGGAGCAGTACTTC
once	TRBD1	TRBV13	TRBJ2-7	CASSQGDSLYEQYF	TGTGCCAGCAGTCAGGGGGACAGCCTATACGAGCAGTACTTC
once	-	TRBV11-1	TRBJ2-5	CASSPLGAGQETQYF	TGTGCCAGCAGCCCGCTAGGGGCCGGGCAAGAGACCCAGTACTTC
-	-	TRBV6-5	TRBJ2-3	CASSYSRGSTDTQYF	TGTGCCAGCAGTTACTCACGGGGGAGCACAGATACGCAGTATTTT
-	TRBD1	TRBV19	TRBJ2-7	CASSAPGTGIFEQYF	TGTGCCAGTAGTGCCCCCGGGACAGGGATTTTCGAGCAGTACTTC
-	-	TRBV2	TRBJ2-7	CASGTASYEQYF	TGTGCCAGCGGGACGGCCTCCTACGAGCAGTACTTC
-	TRBD1	TRBV27	TRBJ1-1	CASSYSTGRNTEAFF	TGTGCCAGCAGTTATTCGACAGGGCGGAACACTGAAGCTTTCTTT
-	-	TRBV6-5	TRBJ2-3	CASSWTAGGTDTQYF	TGTGCCAGCAGCTGGACTGCAGGCGGCACAGATACGCAGTATTTT
-	-	TRBV13	TRBJ1-1	CASSFVRGMNTEAFF	TGTGCCAGCAGCTTCGTCCGGGGCATGAACACTGAAGCTTTCTTT
-	-	TRBV6-5	TRBJ2-2	CASSYSTGAGELFF	TGTGCCAGCAGTTACTCTACCGGGGCCGGGGAGCTGTTTTTT
-	-	TRBV11-2	TRBJ2-2	CASSLWFSPSGPNTGELFF	TGTGCCAGCAGCTTATGGTTTTCACCAAGCGGGCCGAACACCGGGGAGCTGTTTTTT
once	TRBD1	TRBV19	TRBJ1-5	CASAPDLRDRGFSNQPQHF	TGTGCCAGTGCCCCCGATCTCCGGGACAGGGGCTTTAGCAATCAGCCCCAGCATTTT
-	TRBD1	TRBV7-9	TRBJ1-2	CASRKDRDLGYTF	TGTGCCAGCAGAAAGGACAGGGACCTTGGCTACACCTTC
-	-	TRBV4-1	TRBJ2-7	CASSQDRFLGYEQYF	TGCGCCAGCAGCCAAGATAGGTTCCTAGGGTACGAGCAGTACTTC
-	-	TRBV4-3	TRBJ2-7	CASSQVPRGPYEQYF	TGCGCCAGCAGCCAGGTCCCTAGAGGCCCCTACGAGCAGTACTTC
-	TRBD1	TRBV19	TRBJ1-3	CASADPRTGGNTIYF	TGTGCCAGTGCCGACCCGCGGACAGGGGGAAACACCATATATTTT
-	-	TRBV2	TRBJ2-7	CASLVESGNYEQYF	TGTGCCAGCTTAGTGGAATCGGGTAACTACGAGCAGTACTTC
-	TRBD1	TRBV28	TRBJ1-3	CASSNDRGGNTIYF	TGTGCCAGCAGTAACGACAGGGGTGGAAACACCATATATTTT
-	-	TRBV6-1	TRBJ2-2	CAIRYGGTGELFF	TGTGCCATTCGGTATGGGGGCACCGGGGAGCTGTTTTTT
-	-	TRBV20-1	TRBJ1-2	CSATDYGYTF	TGCAGTGCTACGGACTATGGCTACACCTTC
-	-	TRBV9	TRBJ1-1	CASSVATGKAFF	TGTGCCAGCAGCGTAGCTACAGGTAAAGCTTTCTTT
-	-	TRBV2	TRBJ1-3	CASSEGLAISGNTIYF	TGTGCCAGCAGTGAAGGTTTAGCGATCTCTGGAAACACCATATATTTT
-	TRBD2	TRBV5-6	TRBJ2-7	CASSPGLAVHEQYF	TGTGCCAGCAGTCCGGGACTAGCGGTGCACGAGCAGTACTTC
few	-	TRBV7-9	TRBJ2-1	CASSLDASSYNEQFF	TGTGCCAGCAGCTTAGATGCTAGCTCCTACAATGAGCAGTTCTTC
-	-	TRBV2	TRBJ2-7	CASSGHDSTDSLPGEQYF	TGTGCCAGCAGTGGACACGATTCTACGGACTCCCTCCCGGGGGAGCAGTACTTC